The sequence of this TCR beta chain was determined in a study of blood T cell repertoires in COVID-19. The wider study: The United States, Italy and Spain provided the acute and convalescent COVID-19 samples. Sources were T cells, B-cell-depleted T cells, or PBMCs; the material itself was cDNA or gDNA.

This CDR3 comprises 13 residues. The V end was cut by 4 bases, the J end by 2 bases, with 8 bases between. CDR1 and CDR2 (germline): MDHEN, SYDVKM. Clones were read by immunoSEQ multiplex PCR, and TCRdb kept only the in-frame ones, dropping some. The sample has about 75,000 clones; around 90% are singletons. Sequencing was carried out using peripheral blood. The source is a woman aged 50 to 65 with acute or convalescent COVID-19. The genes are TRBV28 and TRBJ1-2; D possibly corresponds to TRBD1 (5 bases). This CDR3 reads CASSSDINYGYTF. The CDR3 DNA reads as TGTGCCAGCAGTTCGGACATAAACTATGGCTACACCTTC.